The source of this T cell receptor beta chain is a study of blood T cell repertoires in COVID-19. The CDR3 loop spans 13 amino acids. Unmatched junction bases numbered 8, after V lost 8 bases and J lost 5 bases. CDR1 and CDR2 (germline): SNHLY, FYNNEI. Generated by immunoSEQ multiplex PCR, the TCRdb table keeps only in-frame clones and is missing some. The data contain roughly 250,000 clones, roughly 90% of them singletons. This clonotype was sampled from a woman aged 40 to 55 who had recovered from COVID-19. This rearrangement joins TRBV2 to TRBJ1-2; 7 bases fit TRBD1. Sequenced material: peripheral blood. For the CDR3, the DNA is TGTGCCAGCTGCGCACAGGGGAGATATGGCTACACCTTC. Translation gives CASCAQGRYGYTF. Full variable domain (remainder filled in from reference TRBV2 and TRBJ1-2): EPEVTQTPSHQVTQMGQEVILRCVPISNHLYFYWYRQILGQKVEFLVSFYNNEISEKSEIFDDQFSVERPDGSNFTLKIRSTKLEDSAMYFCASCAQGRYGYTFGSGTRLTVV.